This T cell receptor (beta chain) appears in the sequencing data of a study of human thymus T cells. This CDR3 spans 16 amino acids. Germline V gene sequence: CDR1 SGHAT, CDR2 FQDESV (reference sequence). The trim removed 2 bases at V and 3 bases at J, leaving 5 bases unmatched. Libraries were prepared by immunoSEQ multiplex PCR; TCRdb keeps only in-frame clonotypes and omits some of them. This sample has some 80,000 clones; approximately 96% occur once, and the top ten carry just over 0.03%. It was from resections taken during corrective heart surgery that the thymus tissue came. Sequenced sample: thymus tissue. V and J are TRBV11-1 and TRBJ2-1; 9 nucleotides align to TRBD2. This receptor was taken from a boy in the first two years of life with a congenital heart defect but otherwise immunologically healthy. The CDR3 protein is CASSLKVLAGYNEQFF. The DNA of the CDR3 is TGTGCCAGCAGCTTAAAGGTACTAGCGGGCTACAATGAGCAGTTCTTC.